This note documents a single TCR beta chain sequence. This clonotype was seen at least ten times. Its cognate antigen has yet to be identified. The record has no base qualities; no much larger clone is one base away. Trimming takes 4 bases from V and 0 bases from J, and the germline ends sit 15 bases apart. According to the germline V gene, CDR1 reads MGHRA and CDR2 reads YSYEKL. Including the terminal cysteine and phenylalanine, the CDR3 comprises 17 residues. Only the CDR3 DNA stays, 51 bases, in frame from base 1. The data derive from a study of T cells after yellow fever vaccination (dated by TCRdb to the late 2010s). In terms of the full investigation: The SMART-Seq v4 Ultra Low Input RNA kit was used to prepare libraries from fractions with low cell numbers. To track T-cell clones before and after primary and booster YFV17D yellow fever vaccination, bulk TCR alpha and beta repertoires were sequenced longitudinally. Two healthy male donors made up the cohort, one aged 18 to 30 years and the other aged 30 to 40 years. Blood was collected at multiple timepoints before and after primary and secondary immunization, and bulk PBMC replicates and cell subsets were isolated. Study-wide findings and limitations: After the booster, most of the clones that had expanded following primary vaccination were detected again (almost 98% of CD4 and roughly 88% of CD8), which suggests that memory was broadly maintained. Because abundant contaminating clonotypes from the bulk population could be contained in FACS-sorted repertoires, computational filtering was required. Because only a couple of donors were included in the study, the extent to which the findings can be generalized is limited. A small share of clonotypes was detected in both CD4 and CD8 compartments, with the overlap likely arising from convergent recombination. The secondary T-cell response was weaker than the primary response but faster, peaking on day 5 instead of day 15.

The reads were generated on an Illumina NovaSeq 6000. TCR cDNA was synthesized by 5'RACE template switching, which introduced a universal primer site and unique molecular identifiers. cDNA synthesis was primed from both the TCR alpha and TCR beta constant segments. Library amplification used two PCR steps, and the second PCR step added sample barcodes and sequencing adapters. Libraries were sequenced on Illumina HiSeq 2500 (2x100 bp) or NovaSeq (2x150 bp). In the paper's pipeline: Reads were demultiplexed and collapsed into UMI consensus sequences with MIGEC, and V(D)J alignment was performed with MiXCR. Vaccine-responding clonotypes were identified with edgeR using replicate PBMC samples, with FDR below 0.01 and a log2 fold change above 5 up to day 15 being required. CD4 or CD8 identity was assigned to each bulk clonotype according to whether the clonotype was present at higher abundance in the sequenced CD4 repertoire or the sequenced CD8 repertoire. The raw public reads went through TCRdb reprocessing: fastp at Q25, MiXCR clone calling, in-frame beta chains kept. CDR3 protein sequences are deduplicated, and each keeps its most common genes and DNA. These V and J calls derive from TCRdb rather than the authors' analysis. Present in this sample are fewer than 350,000 distinct CDR3 sequences, roughly 4.3% of which were seen just once. Together, the top ten hold just under 20% of the sample.

Sample treatment or condition, as interpreted from the label and publication: live attenuated yellow fever vaccine strain. At each blood-draw timepoint, two biological replicates of bulk PBMCs were collected. PBMCs were isolated from peripheral blood using a standard Ficoll-Paque protocol. RNA was extracted with TriZol from bulk PBMCs, CD4 and CD8 fractions, and dextramer-positive and dextramer-negative fractions. The chain is assembled from TRBV4-1 and TRBJ2-2, with the D gene tentatively TRBD1 or TRBD2, based on 6 matching bases in each. This clonotype originated in a man between 18 and 35 years old who received the YFV17D yellow fever vaccine. The starting material was PBMCs, obtained 15 days after the yellow fever booster vaccination. The CDR3 region reads CASSRILGGPNTGELFF. Read as DNA, the sequence is TGCGCCAGCAGCCGTATCCTCGGGGGCCCGAACACCGGGGAGCTGTTTTTT.